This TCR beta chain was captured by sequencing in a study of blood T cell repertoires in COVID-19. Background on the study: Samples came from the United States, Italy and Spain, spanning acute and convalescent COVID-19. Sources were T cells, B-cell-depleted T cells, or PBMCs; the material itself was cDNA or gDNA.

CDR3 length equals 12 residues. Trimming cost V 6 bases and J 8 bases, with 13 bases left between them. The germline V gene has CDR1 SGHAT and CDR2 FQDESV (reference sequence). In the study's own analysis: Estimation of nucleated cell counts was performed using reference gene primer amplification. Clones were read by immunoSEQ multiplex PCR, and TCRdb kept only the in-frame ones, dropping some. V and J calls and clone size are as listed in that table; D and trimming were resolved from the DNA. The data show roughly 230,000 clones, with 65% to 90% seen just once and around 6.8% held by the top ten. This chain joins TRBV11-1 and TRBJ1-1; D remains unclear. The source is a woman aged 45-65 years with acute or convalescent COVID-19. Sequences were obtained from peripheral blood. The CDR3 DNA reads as TGTGCCAGCAGATCGGAGGTAGCCGAAGCTTTCTTT. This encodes CASRSEVAEAFF. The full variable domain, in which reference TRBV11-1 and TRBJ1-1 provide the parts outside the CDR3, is EAEVAQSPRYKITEKSQAVAFWCDPISGHATLYWYRQILGQGPELLVQFQDESVVDDSQLPKDRFSAERLKGVDSTLKIQPAELGDSAMYLCASRSEVAEAFFGQGTRLTVV.